This entry lists 22 T cell receptor beta chains sequenced from one sample in a study of blood T cells in healthy people across ages. A J-beta primer mix and a sample-barcoded 5' primer were used in a second PCR of about 7 to 11 cycles. TCRdb independently ran MiXCR on the 5' RACE reads; one entry per CDR3 protein. The profile shows over 1,500,000 distinct CDR3 sequences, around half of them singletons. The sequenced sample consisted of blood. The source of these receptors is a woman aged 40 to 50 in good health.

The chain links TRBV28 to TRBJ2-5; D remains ambiguous. CDR1 is MDHEN, CDR2 SYDVKM, per germline. The CDR3 length is 15 residues. V shed 2 bases and J shed 2 bases, with 12 bases lying between them. The CDR3 spells CASSLPSDIQETQYF. As DNA, the CDR3 is TGTGCCAGCAGTTTACCGTCAGACATACAAGAGACCCAGTACTTC.

The rearrangement uses TRBV6-5 and TRBJ2-5; tentative D call: TRBD2 (5 bases). Germline loops: CDR1 MNHEY, CDR2 SVGAGI. This CDR3 comprises 13 residues. V lost 7 bases and J 11 bases, leaving 20 bases between the germline ends. The CDR3 DNA reads TGTGCCAGCAAGGGCGGGTCCTACAATGAGCAGTACTTC. The encoded protein is CASKGGSYNEQYF.

The chain joins TRBV6-5 to TRBJ1-5, with TRBD1 matching over 8 bases. The CDR3 is made up of 15 amino acids. Looked up from germline, CDR1 is MNHEY and CDR2 is SVGAGI. The ends lost 5 bases at V and 0 bases at J; junction bases unmatched: 3. The CDR3 spells CASSGTGVSNQPQHF. The DNA of the CDR3 is TGTGCCAGCAGTGGGACAGGAGTTAGCAATCAGCCCCAGCATTTT.

This chain links TRBV5-1 with TRBJ1-2; possible D gene TRBD1, 6 bases. V shed 4 bases and J shed 7 bases, with 8 bases lying between them. This CDR3 is 11 amino acids long. CDR1 is SGHRS and CDR2 is YFSETQ in the germline V gene. CDR3 nucleotide sequence: TGCGCCAGCAGCGTGGACAGTGGCTACACCTTC. It translates to CASSVDSGYTF.

The chain couples TRBV6-6 to TRBJ1-5; unclear D gene. Germline lookup yields CDR1 MNHNY and CDR2 SVGAGI (reference sequence). Trimming cost V 5 bases and J 9 bases, with 8 bases left between them. The CDR3 covers 11 residues. The CDR3 sequence: CASSLLGPQHF. The CDR3 nucleotides read TGTGCCAGCAGTCTATTAGGGCCCCAGCATTTT.

The rearrangement links TRBV12-3 or TRBV12-4 to TRBJ2-3; TRBD1 is a possible D gene (5 bases). V gave up 1 base and J gave up 0 bases, with 11 bases separating them. The CDR3 is 16 residues long. For the CDR3, the DNA is TGTGCCAGCAGTTTAGGGACACAATTAAGCACAGATACGCAGTATTTT. Its translation is CASSLGTQLSTDTQYF.

The V gene is TRBV20-1, the J gene TRBJ2-7, with D tentatively TRBD1 (6 bases). The germline gives CDR1 DFQATT, CDR2 SNEGSKA (reference sequence). V was clipped by 3 bases and J by 0 bases, with 12 bases between them. The CDR3 sequence is 14 residues long. The CDR3 DNA is TGCAGTGCTAGCTTCTGGGGGCCCTCCTACGAGCAGTACTTC. Its translation is CSASFWGPSYEQYF.

The gene calls are TRBV28 and TRBJ2-6; D might be TRBD2 (6 bases). The V end was cut by 11 bases, the J end by 0 bases, with 11 bases between. The length of the CDR3 is 14 residues. Germline lookup yields CDR1 MDHEN and CDR2 SYDVKM. The CDR3 DNA sequence: TGTGCCTCCCGGGGGATCTCTGGGGCCAACGTCCTGACTTTC. This gives the protein CASRGISGANVLTF.

The CDR3, as DNA: TGTGCCAGCAGCCAAGTACGTTATAAAAGTCAGCCCCAGCATTTT. As protein: CASSQVRYKSQPQHF. The chain carries TRBV3-1 and TRBJ1-5; D gene uncertain. V dropped 1 base and J dropped 6 bases, with 13 bases sitting between them. CDR1 is LGHDT and CDR2 is YNNKEL in the germline V gene (reference sequence). This CDR3 comprises 15 residues.

V usage is TRBV20-1 and J usage is TRBJ2-3, with D unclear. The CDR3 contains 13 residues. Germline lookup yields CDR1 DFQATT and CDR2 SNEGSKA (reference sequence). The germline V and J ends were trimmed by 6 bases and 4 bases, with 14 bases remaining between them. CDR3 amino acids: CSAPLVHSDTQYF. CDR3 nucleotides: TGCAGTGCCCCTTTGGTACACTCAGATACGCAGTATTTT.

This rearrangement joins TRBV6-2 or TRBV6-3 to TRBJ1-2; TRBD1 agrees at 10 bases. CDR1 is MNHEY, CDR2 SVGEGT, per germline. This CDR3 has 16 residues. J gave up 1 base and V 0 bases, and 2 bases lay outside the gene matches. The CDR3 protein is CASSYSGTGDNYGYTF. The CDR3 DNA sequence: TGTGCCAGCAGTTACTCCGGGACAGGGGATAACTATGGCTACACCTTC.

In regard to this clonotype: Mismatch with germline at one junction end may stem from a read error. V usage is TRBV7-7 and J usage is TRBJ2-1; D not resolved. The CDR3 has 15 residues. CDR1 SSHAT and CDR2 FNYEAQ come from the germline V gene (reference sequence). The CDR3 region is CASSLVRSDQETQFF. CDR3 bases: TGTGCTAGCAGCTTAGTTAGAAGCGATCAAGAGACCCAGTTCTTC. The variable domain in full, completed from reference TRBV7-7 and TRBJ2-1, reads GAGVSQSPRYKVTKRGQDVTLRCDPISSHATLYWYQQALGQGPEFLTYFNYEAQPDKSGLPSDRFSAERPEGSISTLTIQRTEQRDSAMYRCASSLVRSDQETQFFGPGTRLTVL.

Ten or more counts support this clonotype. The germline gene is not matched at one end of the junction; a read error may be the cause. This sequence joins TRBV5-1 and TRBJ2-5, with unresolved D. CDR3 size: 12 residues. Germline values: CDR1 SGHRS, CDR2 YFSETQ. CDR3 residues: CASSRSQETQYF. DNA of the CDR3: TGTGCCAGCAGCCGCTCACAAGAGACCCAGTACTTC.

CDR3 nucleotide sequence: TGTGCCAGCAGCTTATTCGCCTGGGACTCCCGGAGGGGTGGCTACACCTTC. Its translation is CASSLFAWDSRRGGYTF. The chain links TRBV13 to TRBJ1-2; D might be TRBD1 (5 bases). Looked up from germline, CDR1 is PRHDT and CDR2 is FYEKMQ (reference sequence). This CDR3 spans 17 amino acids. Trimming stripped 2 bases from V and 7 bases from J, with 23 bases between.

This clonotype was found a few times. V gene TRBV20-1 combines with J gene TRBJ1-2; D is ambiguous. CDR1 is DFQATT and CDR2 is SNEGSKA in the germline V gene (reference sequence). The V end was cut by 6 bases, the J end by 2 bases, with 16 bases between. The length of the CDR3 is 14 residues. This CDR3 is CSAQILGKNYGYTF. CDR3 DNA: TGCAGTGCGCAAATACTCGGGAAAAACTATGGCTACACCTTC.

The genes are TRBV18 and TRBJ1-2; D ambiguous. In germline, CDR1 is KGHSH, CDR2 LQKENI. This CDR3 region has 14 residues. The germline V and J ends were trimmed by 3 bases and 10 bases, with 18 bases remaining between them. The CDR3 nucleotides are TGTGCCAGCTCACCGGGCCAAGAGGCTAGCACCTACACCTTC. Its protein product is CASSPGQEASTYTF.

This clonotype was seen more than once but under ten times. This chain joins TRBV6-2 or TRBV6-3 and TRBJ2-3; no firm D call. Germline assignment: CDR1 MNHEY and CDR2 SVGEGT. The V gene lost 4 bases and the J gene lost 1 base, with 9 bases spanning the gap. The CDR3 runs 14 residues. CDR3 in DNA: TGTGCCAGCAGTTCGAACTCTCGCACAGATACGCAGTATTTT. As protein: CASSSNSRTDTQYF.

The V call is TRBV7-9, the J call TRBJ1-4; 7 nucleotides agree with TRBD1. Germline-derived CDR1 and CDR2 are SEHNR and FQNEAQ (reference sequence). The CDR3 has 15 amino acids. V was pared by 6 bases and J by 9 bases, with 13 bases of the junction left unmatched. CDR3 bases: TGTGCCAGCAGTCAGAGTACAGGGGTTAGTAAAAAACTGTTTTTT. It translates to CASSQSTGVSKKLFF.

V usage is TRBV20-1 and J usage is TRBJ1-2; D unclear. This CDR3 region has 14 residues. CDR1 is DFQATT and CDR2 is SNEGSKA in the germline V gene (reference sequence). Deletions cut 7 bases from V and 4 bases from J, with 19 bases between. The CDR3 bases are TGCAGTGTTCCTCCCGCTGGGGATCGCTATGGCTACACCTTC. Encoded protein: CSVPPAGDRYGYTF.

The chain joins TRBV6-5 to TRBJ2-7, with no clear D. There are 17 residues in the CDR3. V lost 4 bases, J lost 7 bases, and 26 bases lay in between. Germline assignment: CDR1 MNHEY and CDR2 SVGAGI. The CDR3 DNA reads TGTGCCAGCAGTTCCCAGACCAGAGCTGGCCCAATAGGGGAGCAGTACTTC. Its protein product is CASSSQTRAGPIGEQYF.

The chain employs TRBV28 and TRBJ2-1, with a possible D match to TRBD1 (5 bases). V was cut by 4 bases and J by 7 bases, with 8 bases left in between. CDR1 is MDHEN, CDR2 SYDVKM, per germline. The CDR3 is 12 amino acids. The CDR3 region is CASSSRVNEQFF. The CDR3 nucleotides are TGTGCCAGCAGTTCCAGGGTTAATGAGCAGTTCTTC.

The genes are TRBV28 and TRBJ2-5; 13 nucleotides line up with TRBD2. Germline assignment: CDR1 MDHEN and CDR2 SYDVKM. Losses at the gene ends were 6 bases for V and 0 bases for J; bases not matched to a gene: 7. The CDR3 covers 17 residues. The CDR3 spells CASSPGLAGRDQETQYF. As DNA, the CDR3 is TGTGCCAGCAGCCCGGGACTAGCGGGGAGAGACCAAGAGACCCAGTACTTC.